This record looks at one T cell receptor (beta chain) sequence and its context. The target antigen is unknown. These data originate in a study of T cell responses to AZD1222 COVID-19 vaccine. Study-level points and caveats: Females outnumbered males among donors, who were mostly white British; clonal diversity was possibly underestimated. There were repertoire samples only from the period after the peak T cell response. At 160-218 and 743-854, vaccine-associated CD4 TCRs were dominant, and they spanned spike.

The CDR3 length is 14 residues. The V gene's germline CDR1 is SGHRS and CDR2 YFSETQ. Trimming cost V 4 bases and J 10 bases; bases outside gene matches: 7. Libraries were prepared by immunoSEQ multiplex PCR; TCRdb keeps only in-frame clonotypes and omits some of them. This sample has some 100,000 clones, with around 87% found just once. It was second doses at about 4 or about 12 weeks that were pooled. The clonotype comes from an adult who received the AZD1222 COVID-19 vaccine. The chain has TRBV5-1 and TRBJ2-1; TRBD2 aligns across 11 bases. Material: peripheral blood, obtained 28 days after the second AZD1222 dose. The CDR3, as DNA: TGCGCCAGCAGCCCACTAGCGGGAGTGGGGGAGCAGTTCTTC. Its translation: CASSPLAGVGEQFF.